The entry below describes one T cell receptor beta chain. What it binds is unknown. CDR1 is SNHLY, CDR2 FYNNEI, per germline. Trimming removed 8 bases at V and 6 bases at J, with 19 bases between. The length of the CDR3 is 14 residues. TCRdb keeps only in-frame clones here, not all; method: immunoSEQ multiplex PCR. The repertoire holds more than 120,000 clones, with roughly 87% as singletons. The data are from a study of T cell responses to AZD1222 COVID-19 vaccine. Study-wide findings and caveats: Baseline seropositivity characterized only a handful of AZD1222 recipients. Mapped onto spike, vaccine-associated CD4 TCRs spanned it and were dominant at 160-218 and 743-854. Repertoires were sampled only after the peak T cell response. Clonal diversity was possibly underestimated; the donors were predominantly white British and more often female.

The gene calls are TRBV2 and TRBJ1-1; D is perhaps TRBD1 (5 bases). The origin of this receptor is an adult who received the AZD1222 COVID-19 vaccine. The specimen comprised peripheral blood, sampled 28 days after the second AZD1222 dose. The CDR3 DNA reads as TGTGCCAGCGTGGGGGGGGAACGTGAGTCTGAAGCTTTCTTT. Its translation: CASVGGERESEAFF.